This TCR beta chain comes out of a study of human T cells and chemical hapten exposure. This sample's time point: pre-sensitization, week 0. Specified treatment: therapeutic diphenylcyclopropenone sensitization with weekly scalp DPC. In the original workflow: Sequenced samples showed a median of around 100,000 TCRs each, with counts running from approximately 21,000 to 630,000. TCRdb re-analysed the RACE reads in MiXCR, keeping a single row per CDR3 protein. It is TCRdb's table, rather than the study itself, that gives the V and J calls and clone size. The sample consists of some 84,000 distinct CDR3 sequences, around 7.9% of them appearing once. This clonotype was seen many times. The source of this sequence is a man between 40 and 49 years old with alopecia areata. Some clones in this sample may be carry-over from other donors' samples. Here the sequenced sample was whole blood, taken in connection with sensitization to the hapten diphenylcyclopropenone (DPC).

CDR3 bases: TGCAGCGTCCCTAGATGGGAAAACACCGGGGAGCTGTTTTTT. Its translation: CSVPRWENTGELFF. The rearrangement uses TRBV29-1 and TRBJ2-2; D not resolved. The CDR3 is made up of 14 amino acids. The germline V gene encodes CDR1 SQVTM and CDR2 ANQGSEA. Trimming pared 6 bases from V and 2 bases from J, leaving 13 bases between.